The rows below give T cell receptor beta chains drawn from one sample of a study of blood T cell repertoires in COVID-19. Sequenced by immunoSEQ multiplex PCR; TCRdb stores in-frame clones only, minus some. Counted here are 150,000 or so clones, 90% to 95% occurring once; the ten biggest clones make up approximately 4.6%. The material sequenced was peripheral blood. All receptors derive from a woman aged 45-59 years with acute or convalescent COVID-19. Both conserved end residues are part of each CDR3. A D gene is named only where the DNA matches it firmly. Only some rows state a clone size, as once, few, many or a class for expanded clones.

V gene: TRBV6-5
D gene: NA
J gene: TRBJ2-2
clone size: NA
CDR3 protein: CASSYELTGEVGELFF
CDR3 DNA: TGTGCCAGCAGTTACGAGTTAACAGGGGAGGTCGGGGAGCTGTTTTTT

V gene: TRBV6-5
D gene: NA
J gene: TRBJ1-4
clone size: NA
CDR3 protein: CASSRFQGTNEKLFF
CDR3 DNA: TGTGCCAGCAGTCGTTTCCAGGGAACTAATGAAAAACTGTTTTTT

V gene: TRBV30
D gene: TRBD2
J gene: TRBJ2-2
clone size: NA
CDR3 protein: CAWSGLAGGLNTGELFF
CDR3 DNA: TGTGCCTGGAGTGGACTAGCGGGAGGCCTAAACACCGGGGAGCTGTTTTTT

V gene: TRBV7-8
D gene: NA
J gene: TRBJ2-7
clone size: NA
CDR3 protein: CASSLETSTLLGSYEQYF
CDR3 DNA: TGTGCCAGCAGCCTCGAGACTAGTACTTTATTGGGTAGCTACGAGCAGTACTTC

V gene: TRBV20-1
D gene: NA
J gene: TRBJ1-1
clone size: NA
CDR3 protein: CTHTGFTEAFF
CDR3 DNA: TGCACCCACACGGGTTTCACTGAAGCTTTCTTT

V gene: TRBV28
D gene: NA
J gene: TRBJ2-3
clone size: NA
CDR3 protein: CASSLRTRDTQYF
CDR3 DNA: TGTGCCAGCAGTCTTCGGACAAGAGATACGCAGTATTTT

V gene: TRBV6-5
D gene: TRBD1
J gene: TRBJ2-7
clone size: NA
CDR3 protein: CASRRQGAYEQYF
CDR3 DNA: TGTGCCAGCAGGCGACAGGGCGCCTACGAGCAGTACTTC

V gene: TRBV28
D gene: TRBD1
J gene: TRBJ1-2
clone size: NA
CDR3 protein: CASSLSSGGKLGYTF
CDR3 DNA: TGTGCCAGCAGTTTAAGTTCAGGGGGTAAATTGGGCTACACCTTC

V gene: TRBV9
D gene: TRBD2
J gene: TRBJ2-1
clone size: NA
CDR3 protein: CASSVVGTAWSGGINEQFF
CDR3 DNA: TGTGCCAGCAGCGTAGTCGGGACAGCTTGGAGCGGGGGGATTAATGAGCAGTTCTTC

V gene: TRBV25-1
D gene: NA
J gene: TRBJ1-2
clone size: NA
CDR3 protein: CASSDRDKVDYGYTF
CDR3 DNA: TGTGCCAGCAGTGACAGGGACAAAGTAGACTATGGCTACACCTTC

V gene: TRBV6-5
D gene: NA
J gene: TRBJ1-1
clone size: NA
CDR3 protein: CASSYSILTEAFF
CDR3 DNA: TGTGCCAGCAGTTACTCGATACTAACTGAAGCTTTCTTT

V gene: TRBV30
D gene: TRBD1
J gene: TRBJ1-1
clone size: once
CDR3 protein: CAWSPILTGSNTEAFF
CDR3 DNA: TGTGCCTGGAGTCCAATCTTGACAGGGTCGAACACTGAAGCTTTCTTT

V gene: TRBV4-1
D gene: NA
J gene: TRBJ2-1
clone size: NA
CDR3 protein: CASSRGLDNEQFF
CDR3 DNA: TGCGCCAGCAGCCGCGGACTGGACAATGAGCAGTTCTTC

V gene: TRBV3-1/TRBV3-2
D gene: NA
J gene: TRBJ2-1
clone size: NA
CDR3 protein: CASSGGGSSYNEQFF
CDR3 DNA: TGTGCCAGCAGCGGGGGAGGTAGCTCCTACAATGAGCAGTTCTTC

V gene: TRBV5-1
D gene: NA
J gene: TRBJ1-4
clone size: NA
CDR3 protein: CASSRPGEGEEKLFF
CDR3 DNA: TGCGCCAGCAGCCGGCCCGGGGAGGGAGAAGAAAAACTGTTTTTT

V gene: TRBV18
D gene: NA
J gene: TRBJ1-1
clone size: NA
CDR3 protein: CASSPDPQVNTEAFF
CDR3 DNA: TGTGCCAGCTCACCCGATCCCCAGGTGAACACTGAAGCTTTCTTT

V gene: TRBV6-2/TRBV6-3
D gene: TRBD1
J gene: TRBJ2-1
clone size: NA
CDR3 protein: CASSYHLDRVMNEQFF
CDR3 DNA: TGTGCCAGCAGTTACCACCTCGACAGGGTAATGAATGAGCAGTTCTTC

V gene: TRBV30
D gene: TRBD2
J gene: TRBJ2-1
clone size: NA
CDR3 protein: CAWRYSGSRNEQFF
CDR3 DNA: TGTGCCTGGAGATATAGCGGGAGTAGAAATGAGCAGTTCTTC

V gene: TRBV7-9
D gene: TRBD1
J gene: TRBJ1-1
clone size: NA
CDR3 protein: CASSFPGQATEAFF
CDR3 DNA: TGTGCCAGCAGCTTTCCGGGACAGGCCACTGAAGCTTTCTTT

V gene: TRBV12-3/TRBV12-4
D gene: NA
J gene: TRBJ1-2
clone size: NA
CDR3 protein: CASSPEVTGGYTF
CDR3 DNA: TGTGCCAGCAGCCCGGAGGTAACGGGAGGCTACACCTTC

V gene: TRBV7-9
D gene: NA
J gene: TRBJ2-5
clone size: NA
CDR3 protein: CASSSSFDPPAGETQYF
CDR3 DNA: TGTGCCAGCAGCTCTTCCTTCGATCCCCCCGCGGGAGAGACCCAGTACTTC

V gene: TRBV7-9
D gene: TRBD1
J gene: TRBJ2-7
clone size: NA
CDR3 protein: CASSADRGAYEQYF
CDR3 DNA: TGTGCCAGCAGCGCTGACAGGGGTGCCTACGAGCAGTACTTC

V gene: TRBV27
D gene: NA
J gene: TRBJ1-5
clone size: NA
CDR3 protein: CASSLSILSGIESNQPQHF
CDR3 DNA: TGTGCCAGCAGTTTATCGATATTATCAGGGATCGAGAGCAATCAGCCCCAGCATTTT

V gene: TRBV28
D gene: NA
J gene: TRBJ2-6
clone size: NA
CDR3 protein: CASSRAGELGANVLTF
CDR3 DNA: TGTGCCAGCAGTCGGGCAGGGGAACTTGGGGCCAACGTCCTGACTTTC

V gene: TRBV6-5
D gene: TRBD1
J gene: TRBJ1-6
clone size: NA
CDR3 protein: CASTGQGRSPLHF
CDR3 DNA: TGTGCCAGCACCGGACAGGGAAGATCACCCCTCCACTTT

V gene: TRBV27
D gene: NA
J gene: TRBJ1-2
clone size: NA
CDR3 protein: CASSFRLTGLDNYGYTF
CDR3 DNA: TGTGCCAGCAGTTTTAGGCTTACAGGGTTGGATAACTATGGCTACACCTTC

V gene: TRBV6-2/TRBV6-3
D gene: TRBD2
J gene: TRBJ2-7
clone size: NA
CDR3 protein: CASSTLAGGAFSSYEQYF
CDR3 DNA: TGTGCCAGCAGTACACTAGCGGGAGGCGCCTTCAGCTCCTACGAGCAGTACTTC

V gene: TRBV23-1
D gene: NA
J gene: TRBJ1-6
clone size: few
CDR3 protein: CASSLNWCSYNSPLHF
CDR3 DNA: TGCGCCAGCAGTTTAAACTGGTGCTCCTATAATTCACCCCTCCACTTT

V gene: TRBV2
D gene: NA
J gene: TRBJ2-5
clone size: once
CDR3 protein: CASSRTEQETQYF
CDR3 DNA: TGTGCCAGCTCCCGGACAGAGCAAGAGACCCAGTACTTC

V gene: TRBV7-3
D gene: NA
J gene: TRBJ1-1
clone size: few
CDR3 protein: CASSLEEGGNTEAFF
CDR3 DNA: TGTGCCAGCAGCTTAGAAGAAGGGGGGAACACTGAAGCTTTCTTT

V gene: TRBV9
D gene: TRBD1
J gene: TRBJ2-5
clone size: NA
CDR3 protein: CASSDGEGQGQETQYF
CDR3 DNA: TGTGCCAGCAGCGACGGGGAGGGACAGGGACAAGAGACCCAGTACTTC

V gene: TRBV6-2/TRBV6-3
D gene: NA
J gene: TRBJ2-5
clone size: NA
CDR3 protein: CASSFARTGIQTQYF
CDR3 DNA: TGTGCCAGCAGCTTCGCAAGAACCGGGATTCAGACCCAGTACTTC

V gene: TRBV7-2
D gene: NA
J gene: TRBJ1-1
clone size: NA
CDR3 protein: CASSSDRPSEAFF
CDR3 DNA: TGTGCCAGCAGCTCGGACAGACCTTCTGAAGCTTTCTTT

V gene: TRBV18
D gene: NA
J gene: TRBJ1-1
clone size: NA
CDR3 protein: CASSPSPGHNTEAFF
CDR3 DNA: TGTGCCAGCTCACCCAGTCCGGGACATAACACTGAAGCTTTCTTT

V gene: TRBV19
D gene: NA
J gene: TRBJ1-2
clone size: once
CDR3 protein: CASTPGQYYGYTF
CDR3 DNA: TGTGCCAGTACGCCGGGACAATACTATGGCTACACCTTC

V gene: TRBV5-6
D gene: NA
J gene: TRBJ1-2
clone size: NA
CDR3 protein: CASSEAGSRNGYTF
CDR3 DNA: TGTGCCAGCAGCGAGGCCGGGTCTAGGAATGGCTACACCTTC

V gene: TRBV6-2/TRBV6-3
D gene: TRBD1
J gene: TRBJ1-2
clone size: NA
CDR3 protein: CASSSHRGPTNYGYTF
CDR3 DNA: TGTGCCAGCAGTTCACACAGGGGACCTACTAACTATGGCTACACCTTC

V gene: TRBV19
D gene: TRBD1
J gene: TRBJ1-5
clone size: once
CDR3 protein: CASSKGQGKKGNQPQHF
CDR3 DNA: TGTGCCAGTAGTAAGGGACAGGGGAAAAAGGGCAATCAGCCCCAGCATTTT

V gene: TRBV5-1
D gene: NA
J gene: TRBJ1-1
clone size: once
CDR3 protein: CASSYRDPNTEAFF
CDR3 DNA: TGCGCCAGCAGCTACAGGGACCCAAACACTGAAGCTTTCTTT

V gene: TRBV10-3
D gene: TRBD1
J gene: TRBJ1-5
clone size: NA
CDR3 protein: CAISEGWGQGSKISNQPQHF
CDR3 DNA: TGTGCCATCAGTGAGGGGTGGGGACAGGGAAGTAAAATTAGCAATCAGCCCCAGCATTTT

V gene: TRBV3-1/TRBV3-2
D gene: NA
J gene: TRBJ1-1
clone size: NA
CDR3 protein: CASSPFGGAGTEAFF
CDR3 DNA: TGTGCCAGCAGCCCCTTCGGAGGCGCGGGCACTGAAGCTTTCTTT

V gene: TRBV13
D gene: TRBD1
J gene: TRBJ1-4
clone size: NA
CDR3 protein: CASSHRQGSNEKLFF
CDR3 DNA: TGTGCCAGCAGCCATCGACAGGGGTCTAATGAAAAACTGTTTTTT

V gene: TRBV20-1
D gene: TRBD1
J gene: TRBJ1-2
clone size: NA
CDR3 protein: CSASPGTGGLGGYTF
CDR3 DNA: TGCAGTGCTAGTCCCGGGACAGGGGGTCTAGGTGGCTACACCTTC

V gene: TRBV5-5
D gene: NA
J gene: TRBJ2-7
clone size: NA
CDR3 protein: CASSPGTGSYEQYF
CDR3 DNA: TGTGCCAGCAGTCCCGGGACTGGCTCCTACGAGCAGTACTTC

V gene: TRBV3-1/TRBV3-2
D gene: TRBD2
J gene: TRBJ2-7
clone size: NA
CDR3 protein: CASSQDGLAGGSSYEQYF
CDR3 DNA: TGTGCCAGCAGCCAGGACGGGCTAGCGGGAGGCAGCTCCTACGAGCAGTACTTC

V gene: TRBV7-8
D gene: NA
J gene: TRBJ1-1
clone size: NA
CDR3 protein: CASSSVAGLAEAFF
CDR3 DNA: TGTGCCAGCAGCTCTGTTGCCGGTCTCGCTGAAGCTTTCTTT

V gene: TRBV19
D gene: TRBD1
J gene: TRBJ1-3
clone size: few
CDR3 protein: CASSLQGTGNTIYF
CDR3 DNA: TGTGCCAGTAGTCTACAGGGGACAGGAAACACCATATATTTT

V gene: TRBV3-1/TRBV3-2
D gene: NA
J gene: TRBJ1-3
clone size: NA
CDR3 protein: CASSPVMLNTIYF
CDR3 DNA: TGTGCCAGCAGCCCAGTAATGCTCAACACCATATATTTT

V gene: TRBV5-1
D gene: NA
J gene: TRBJ1-1
clone size: NA
CDR3 protein: CASSSTVMNTEAFF
CDR3 DNA: TGCGCCAGCAGCTCGACAGTTATGAACACTGAAGCTTTCTTT

V gene: TRBV14
D gene: NA
J gene: TRBJ2-3
clone size: NA
CDR3 protein: CASSQDRSADTQYF
CDR3 DNA: TGTGCCAGCAGCCAAGATAGATCGGCAGATACGCAGTATTTT

V gene: TRBV7-6
D gene: TRBD2
J gene: TRBJ2-1
clone size: NA
CDR3 protein: CASSLTLSVAGGPNEQFF
CDR3 DNA: TGTGCCAGCAGCTTAACGCTATCTGTTGCGGGAGGGCCAAATGAGCAGTTCTTC

V gene: TRBV4-3
D gene: TRBD1
J gene: TRBJ1-1
clone size: once
CDR3 protein: CASSQDRQGGTEAFF
CDR3 DNA: TGCGCCAGCAGCCAAGATAGGCAGGGGGGTACTGAAGCTTTCTTT

V gene: TRBV7-2
D gene: TRBD1
J gene: TRBJ1-2
clone size: NA
CDR3 protein: CASSMTGTNTF
CDR3 DNA: TGTGCCAGCAGCATGACAGGGACGAACACCTTC

V gene: TRBV7-2
D gene: NA
J gene: TRBJ2-1
clone size: once
CDR3 protein: CASSPSIGEQFF
CDR3 DNA: TGTGCCAGCAGCCCCTCTATTGGTGAGCAGTTCTTC

V gene: TRBV19
D gene: TRBD2
J gene: TRBJ2-1
clone size: once
CDR3 protein: CASSSSGGTEQFF
CDR3 DNA: TGTGCCAGCTCTTCTAGCGGGGGCACTGAGCAGTTCTTC